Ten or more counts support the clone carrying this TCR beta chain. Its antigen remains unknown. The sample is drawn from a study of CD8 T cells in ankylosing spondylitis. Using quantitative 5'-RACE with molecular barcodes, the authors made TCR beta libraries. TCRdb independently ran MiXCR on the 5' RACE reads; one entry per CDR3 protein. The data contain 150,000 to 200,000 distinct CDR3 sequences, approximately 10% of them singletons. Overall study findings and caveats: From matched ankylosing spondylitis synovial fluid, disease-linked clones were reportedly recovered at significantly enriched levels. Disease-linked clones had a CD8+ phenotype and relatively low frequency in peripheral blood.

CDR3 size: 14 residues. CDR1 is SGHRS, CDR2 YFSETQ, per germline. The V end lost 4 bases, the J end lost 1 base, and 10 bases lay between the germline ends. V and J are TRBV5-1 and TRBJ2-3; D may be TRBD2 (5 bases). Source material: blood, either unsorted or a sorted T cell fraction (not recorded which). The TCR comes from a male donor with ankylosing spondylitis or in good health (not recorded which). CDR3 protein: CASSMRARTDTQYF. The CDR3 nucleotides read TGCGCCAGCAGCATGAGGGCCCGCACAGATACGCAGTATTTT. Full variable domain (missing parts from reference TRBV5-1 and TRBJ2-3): KAGVTQTPRYLIKTRGQQVTLSCSPISGHRSVSWYQQTPGQGLQFLFEYFSETQRNKGNFPGRFSGRQFSNSRSEMNVSTLELGDSALYLCASSMRARTDTQYFGPGTRLTVL.